The TCR beta chain under discussion was sequenced for a study of T-cell memory formation after mild COVID-19. Per the germline V gene, CDR1 is SGHKS and CDR2 is YYEKEE (reference sequence). V lost 3 bases to trimming and J lost 2 bases, with 10 bases between them. This CDR3 contains 14 residues. This clonotype was detected a few times. TCRdb reanalysed the 5' RACE reads using MiXCR and keeps one entry per CDR3 protein. The table lists about 68,000 distinct CDR3 sequences, 16% of them singletons. The sequenced sample consisted of PBMCs or a T cell subset sorted from them (not recorded which). The TCR was taken from an adult woman who had mild COVID-19 (a few samples of this study predate the infection). Cell type and time point are not known. The chain recombines TRBV5-5 with TRBJ2-3; no firm D call. CDR3 sequence reads: CASSWVGFTDTQYF. The CDR3, as DNA: TGTGCCAGCAGCTGGGTCGGGTTCACAGATACGCAGTATTTT.